This paragraph covers one T cell receptor beta chain sequence. Its antigen remains unidentified. This entry is derived from a study of T cell clusters in autoimmune cytopenias. Some 40,000 genome equivalents of blood DNA were amplified for TRB. TRB was amplified by touch-down multiplex PCR, primer pools A and B combined. Reanalyzing the multiplex PCR reads, TCRdb keeps one entry per CDR3 protein, without DNA. The sample data list around 3,600 distinct CDR3 sequences. Findings of the study overall: TRB repertoire shifts in secondary cytopenia and chronic lymphocytic leukemia mostly reflected lymphoma, not autoimmunity.

This CDR3 spans 13 amino acids. These data were likewise used in another study, on T cell repertoires in aging, cancer and after chemotherapy. That work states: Age-matched healthy donors had significantly more diverse, less clonal blood TCR repertoires than untreated cancer patients.

The V call is TRBV12-3 or TRBV12-4, the J call TRBJ1-6. The sequence was obtained from a human donor in good health. The sequenced sample consisted of peripheral blood. CDR3 amino acids: CASSLQAFSPLHF.